This T cell receptor beta chain was recovered during a study of vaccination effects on CD4 cells after COVID-19. Looking at the study overall: The second dose preceded post-vaccine samples by a median of 72 days.

Using immunoSEQ multiplex PCR, the repertoire was profiled, and TCRdb retains in-frame clones only, with some absent. The data show more than 20,000 clones, around 70% seen once. The table lists this clone with a count of one. What it recognizes is unknown. CD4+ T cells specific for antigen were expanded with viral peptide pools by the ViraFEST assay before sequencing. Culture lasted about 11 days before CD4+ T cell isolation. Either the mRNA-1273 or the BNT162b2 vaccine was given to participants as two doses. Prior SARS-CoV-2 infection was absent in the vaccine recipients, as shown by negative nucleocapsid antibodies. A density of more than 1.5 million PBMC per well was used; these cells were cultured with approximately 9.3 IU/ml IL-2 and approximately 10 ug/ml peptides. The CDR3 consists of 12 residues. The germline gives CDR1 SGHRS, CDR2 YFSETQ. V was cut by 1 base and J by 2 bases, with 3 bases left in between.

Whole-study results and caveats: Late post-vaccination, clones induced by infection and those induced by vaccine underwent marked clonal contraction.

Source: CD4+ T cells from PBMCs cultured with SARS-CoV-2 spike peptides, taken after COVID-19 vaccination. This chain joins TRBV5-1 and TRBJ1-2, with D unclear. This TCR came from a human donor who received a COVID-19 vaccine. The CDR3: CASSLQNYGYTF. The CDR3 region has the DNA TGCGCCAGCAGCTTGCAGAACTATGGCTACACCTTC.